This T cell receptor (beta chain) was found in a study of post-analysis software for immune sequencing data. Study-level information: There were relapsing-remitting, secondary progressive and progressive-relapsing multiple sclerosis among the disease courses included. Findings of the study overall: Comparison of patients with controls showed five or six TRBV segments more frequent in patients, TRBV5-6, TRBV5-1 and TRBV20-1 among them. Multiple sclerosis patients showed significantly lower normalized Chao1 diversity than controls did.

This clonotype was counted only a few times. What it recognizes is unknown. The CDR3 sequence is 15 residues long. Trimming cost V 5 bases and J 8 bases, with 21 bases left between them. CDR1 MNHEY and CDR2 SVGEGT come from the germline V gene. cDNA libraries of TCR beta carried unique molecular identifiers. The T cell input of 1 to 10 million gave about half a million cDNA molecules. MiXCR was run by TCRdb on the PCR reads, yielding one entry per CDR3 protein. This sample has roughly 400,000 distinct CDR3 sequences; more than 30% occur once, and the top ten carry around 8%. The specimen sequenced was blood. The gene calls are TRBV6-2 or TRBV6-3 and TRBJ1-2, with a possible D match to TRBD1 (5 bases). The TCR was taken from a girl aged 2-10 years with multiple sclerosis. Here the CDR3 reads CASSPRGVRTEGYTF. The CDR3 bases are TGTGCCAGCAGTCCAAGAGGGGTCAGAACGGAGGGCTACACCTTC.